This entry describes one TCR beta chain. This clone qualifies as medium-sized (0.01 to 0.1%). Its recognized antigen is unknown. No qualities accompany the bases; no much larger clone lies one base away. This sample was taken from a study of T cells in localized non-small cell lung cancer (TCRdb year 2020). Background on the whole study: The study analyzed T cell repertoires of under 250 early-stage NSCLC patients, comparing tumors and uninvolved tumor-adjacent lungs. NSCLC patients had a mean age of roughly 69 years, and 129 were male and about a hundred female. The cohort consisted of roughly 240 treatment-naive NSCLC patients whose localized lung tumors had been resected. Broader findings and caveats from the paper: Because multi-region tumor sequencing was not done, intratumor heterogeneity could not be ruled out. Longer overall survival was associated with higher T cell density in blood, whereas shorter survival was associated with higher clonality in adjacent lung. Uninvolved tumor-adjacent lung showed the highest T cell clonality, higher than tumor, which suggests more focused antigenic responses in the adjacent lung. A median of approximately 57 of the top 100 tumor clones were detected in paired uninvolved adjacent lung, and some 29 of these tumor clones were also found among the top 100 clones of the paired uninvolved adjacent lung. Because of the exploratory design, TCR variables were selected using unadjusted p-values without false-discovery rate correction.

Uninvolved adjacent lung was sampled at least 2 cm away from the tumor margin, and two independent pathologists confirmed that the tissue had no atypia. At diagnosis, tumor, uninvolved tumor-adjacent lung and peripheral blood were collected and then preserved as a mix of FFPE and fresh-frozen material. The immunoSEQ Assay was used to sequence TCR beta CDR3 regions from DNA. As for how the authors treated the data: To compute T cell density, TCR beta template counts were normalized to usable DNA, which was estimated by amplifying housekeeping genes. Using the preseqR package, richness was estimated by extrapolating to 120,000 templates for tissue samples and 400,000 templates for PBMC samples. Clonality was defined by subtracting Pielou's evenness from one. To identify tissue-enriched TCRs, differential abundance testing was run on productive amino-acid clonotypes with a minimum total count of 5 and an alpha of 0.1. The Jaccard Index and the Morisita Overlap Index were used to measure how much the repertoires overlapped between compartments. GLIPH grouped TCR beta CDR3s together with public tetramer-defined viral CDR3s, and a viral motif had to include at least three viral sequences and also show V-gene enrichment. TCRdb stores this immuneACCESS table with in-frame sequences only. Part of the clones is absent; in the studies checked, under half of the shortfall reflects unresolved V genes, and no reason is known for the rest. V, J and clone size are taken as reported in that table, and D and trimming were inferred from the DNA itself. Recorded for this sample are over 1,500 clones; more than 20% of them occurred a single time. The ten largest clones capture 15% to 20% of the sample.

The CDR3 runs 13 amino acids, cysteine and phenylalanine included. Only the CDR3 portion is preserved as DNA: 39 bases, with reading frame beginning at the first base. Looking up the germline V gene yields CDR1 LGHNT and CDR2 FRNRAP. The sequence joins TRBV12-5 to TRBJ2-1, with the D gene call left open. The source is a male donor older than 55 with stage II lung adenocarcinoma. Sequenced material: normal lung tissue next to the tumor, taken before any cancer treatment. In nucleotide form, the sequence is TGTGCCAGCACCGAGAACCGACCCAATGAGCAGTTCTTC. Translated, this is CASTENRPNEQFF.